This entry lists 31 T cell receptor beta chains sequenced from one sample in a study of T cells after yellow fever vaccination. TCRdb used MiXCR to reprocess the 5' RACE reads, holding one entry per CDR3 protein. The sample records approximately 550,000 distinct CDR3 sequences, 13% being singletons. Sequencing used PBMCs, obtained on the day of the yellow fever booster vaccination. The source is a man aged 25 to 40 who received the YFV17D yellow fever vaccine.

This chain connects TRBV12-3 or TRBV12-4 to TRBJ2-1; D ambiguous. V was shortened by 3 bases and J by 8 bases, with 11 bases between the two germline ends. This CDR3 spans 13 amino acids. The CDR3 DNA is TGTGCCAGCAGTTTGGGCAGTATGGATGAGCAGTTCTTC. This gives the protein CASSLGSMDEQFF.

The chain employs TRBV20-1 and TRBJ2-7, with 10 nucleotides matching TRBD2. The CDR3 contains 15 residues. The ends lost 5 bases at V and 1 base at J; junction bases unmatched: 8. Germline loops: CDR1 DFQATT, CDR2 SNEGSKA (reference sequence). DNA for the CDR3: TGCAGTGCTTTTCTTAGCGGGAGGCTTTCCTACGAGCAGTACTTC. It codes for CSAFLSGRLSYEQYF.

This clonotype was observed a few times. This chain connects TRBV19 to TRBJ1-1, with 7 bases that match TRBD1. CDR1 is LNHDA, CDR2 SQIVND, per germline (reference sequence). The CDR3 extends over 13 amino acids. With V trimmed by 10 bases and J by 1 base, 6 bases remained unmatched. CDR3 residues: CATAGTANTEAFF. CDR3 nucleotide sequence: TGTGCCACCGCCGGGACAGCGAACACTGAAGCTTTCTTT.

This rearrangement joins TRBV18 to TRBJ2-1; D ambiguous. Deletions cut 5 bases from V and 5 bases from J, with 13 bases between. The germline V gene has CDR1 KGHSH and CDR2 LQKENI. The CDR3 loop spans 14 amino acids. For the CDR3, the DNA is TGTGCCAGCTCAATGTCGGCCCCCGACAATGAGCAGTTCTTC. Amino acids: CASSMSAPDNEQFF.

This clonotype was detected a few times. The V gene is TRBV7-2, the J gene TRBJ2-3, with D maybe TRBD1 (6 bases). V dropped 5 bases and J dropped 4 bases, with 13 bases sitting between them. Germline CDR1 reads SGHTA; CDR2 reads FQGNSA. CDR3 length: 14 amino acids. CDR3 nucleotide sequence: TGTGCCAGCAGCCCGACAGGATCAGCAGATACGCAGTATTTT. Its translation is CASSPTGSADTQYF.

Written as DNA, the CDR3 is TGCGCCAGCAGCCTGGGGCAGGGACACAGCAACACCGGGGAGCTGTTTTTT. Its protein product is CASSLGQGHSNTGELFF. The rearrangement joins TRBV5-1 to TRBJ2-2, with D possibly being TRBD1 (6 bases). The CDR3 totals 17 residues. Per the germline V gene, CDR1 is SGHRS and CDR2 is YFSETQ. With 4 bases removed from V and 2 bases from J, the gap between germline ends came to 18 bases.

V usage is TRBV25-1 and J usage is TRBJ2-7, with TRBD1 matching 8 bases. The junction had 7 bases not matched to a gene; V was cut back by 4 bases and J by 2 bases. CDR1 and CDR2 (germline): MGHDK, SYGVNS. The length of the CDR3 is 15 residues. The CDR3 loop reads CASSVGPGGAYEQYF. Written as DNA, the CDR3 is TGTGCCAGCAGTGTAGGGCCAGGGGGCGCCTACGAGCAGTACTTC.

This clonotype was counted a few times. The J gene is TRBJ2-7, the V gene TRBV3-1; D remains ambiguous. Germline lookup yields CDR1 LGHDT and CDR2 YNNKEL (reference sequence). The germline V and J ends were trimmed by 4 bases and 4 bases, with 8 bases remaining between them. This CDR3 region has 12 residues. The chain's CDR3 is CASSRIFYEQYF. CDR3 bases: TGTGCCAGCAGCCGGATATTTTACGAGCAGTACTTC.

This chain uses TRBV7-9 with TRBJ1-2; 8 nucleotides match TRBD1. Per the germline V gene, CDR1 is SEHNR and CDR2 is FQNEAQ (reference sequence). V dropped 5 bases and J dropped 5; count of bases not matched to a gene: 10. The CDR3 has 15 amino acids. The CDR3 DNA reads as TGTGCCAGCAGCCCCCAGACAGGGGCGGTATATGGCTACACCTTC. It encodes CASSPQTGAVYGYTF. Based on the CDR3 plus reference TRBV7-9 and TRBJ1-2, the full variable domain is DTGVSQNPRHKITKRGQNVTFRCDPISEHNRLYWYRQTLGQGPEFLTYFQNEAQLEKSRLLSDRFSAERPKGSFSTLEIQRTEQGDSAMYLCASSPQTGAVYGYTFGSGTRLTVV.

The V call is TRBV12-3 or TRBV12-4, the J call TRBJ2-5; no clear D gene. This CDR3 is 14 amino acids long. V shed 3 bases and J shed 5 bases, with 13 bases lying between them. CDR3 sequence (DNA): TGTGCCAGCAGTTTTGGGGTGGACGCGGAGACCCAGTACTTC. Its translation is CASSFGVDAETQYF.

This clonotype turned up a few times. The chain links TRBV29-1 to TRBJ2-5; 10 bases agree with TRBD2. V shed 5 bases, J shed 1 base, and the junction held 7 bases outside the gene matches. The CDR3 totals 15 residues. Germline V gene sequence: CDR1 SQVTM, CDR2 ANQGSEA. CDR3 amino acids: CSVLSGRISQETQYF. Here the CDR3 DNA reads TGCAGCGTTCTTAGCGGGAGGATTTCCCAAGAGACCCAGTACTTC.

This clonotype was picked up a small number of times. The chain carries TRBV12-3 or TRBV12-4 and TRBJ1-5; possible D gene TRBD1, 5 bases. The V gene lost 6 bases and the J gene lost 2 bases, with 8 bases spanning the gap. The CDR3 contains 13 residues. CDR3 in DNA: TGTGCCAGCAGGGGGACGGGCAATCAGCCCCAGCATTTT. Translating it yields CASRGTGNQPQHF.

This chain joins TRBV20-1 and TRBJ1-3; the match to TRBD1 covers 8 bases. This CDR3 spans 16 amino acids. V lost 6 bases, J lost 3 bases, and 13 bases stayed unmatched. Germline V lookup: CDR1 DFQATT, CDR2 SNEGSKA (reference sequence). This CDR3 is CSAQSRGREFGNTIYF. Written as DNA, the CDR3 is TGCAGTGCGCAAAGCAGGGGGCGCGAGTTTGGAAACACCATATATTTT.

V gene TRBV20-1 combines with J gene TRBJ2-4; 7 nucleotides agree with TRBD2. Trimming took 4 bases from V and 3 from J; bases not matched to a gene: 6. In germline, CDR1 is DFQATT, CDR2 SNEGSKA (reference sequence). The CDR3 contains 14 residues. The DNA for the CDR3 is TGCAGTGCTACGGGGCGGGAGATCAAAAACATTCAGTACTTC. Translated, it gives CSATGREIKNIQYF.

The V gene is TRBV7-9, the J gene TRBJ2-1; tentative D call: TRBD1 (6 bases). V gave up 0 bases and J gave up 15 bases, with 18 bases separating them. CDR3 length: 14 amino acids. Looked up from germline, CDR1 is SEHNR and CDR2 is FQNEAQ (reference sequence). CDR3 DNA sequence: TGTGCCAGCAGCTTAGCGGAGGCAGGGGAAGTGGTGTTCTTC. Protein sequence: CASSLAEAGEVVFF. Using reference TRBV7-9 and TRBJ2-1 for the parts outside the CDR3, the full variable domain is DTGVSQNPRHKITKRGQNVTFRCDPISEHNRLYWYRQTLGQGPEFLTYFQNEAQLEKSRLLSDRFSAERPKGSFSTLEIQRTEQGDSAMYLCASSLAEAGEVVFFGPGTRLTVL.

Many counts were recorded for this clonotype. This chain connects TRBV5-1 to TRBJ1-6, with 10 bases aligning to TRBD1. The CDR3 extends over 14 amino acids. The trim removed 4 bases at V and 8 bases at J, leaving 3 bases unmatched. The germline V gene encodes CDR1 SGHRS and CDR2 YFSETQ. The CDR3 DNA sequence: TGCGCCAGCAGCCGAGACAGGGGGCATTCACCCCTCCACTTT. Translated, it gives CASSRDRGHSPLHF.

The J gene is TRBJ2-2, the V gene TRBV6-5; no clear D gene. CDR1 is MNHEY and CDR2 is SVGAGI in the germline V gene. The CDR3 runs 12 residues. V was cut by 5 bases and J by 7 bases, with 8 bases left in between. The CDR3 DNA reads as TGTGCCAGCAGTAATAGGTTCGGGGAGCTGTTTTTT. The encoded protein is CASSNRFGELFF.

The rearrangement uses TRBV10-2 and TRBJ1-3, with a tentative D call TRBD1 (5 bases). Per germline, CDR1 WSHSY and CDR2 SAAADI. V shed 6 bases and J shed 1 base, with 10 bases lying between them. The CDR3 spans 14 residues. CDR3 bases: TGCGCCAGCAGCCGGGACGGTTCTGGAAACACCATATATTTT. It encodes CASSRDGSGNTIYF.

In its sample, this clonotype was seen many times. The chain recombines TRBV11-2 with TRBJ2-2; 8 bases line up with TRBD1. This CDR3 has 16 residues. V trimming: 1 base; J trimming: 6 bases; junction bases outside the gene matches: 7. Per germline, CDR1 SGHAT and CDR2 FQNNGV. The CDR3 spells CASSLGGRGRAGELFF. In DNA form, the CDR3 reads TGTGCCAGCAGCTTAGGTGGCAGGGGGCGAGCCGGGGAGCTGTTTTTT.

V usage is TRBV6-2 or TRBV6-3 and J usage is TRBJ1-5, with unresolved D. Germline V CDR1 and CDR2: MNHEY, SVGEGT. Between the trimmed V and J ends, which lost 5 bases and 4 bases, there was a span of 9 bases. The CDR3 is 13 amino acids. The CDR3 region has the DNA TGTGCCAGCAGTCCACGGGAGAATCAGCCCCAGCATTTT. This translates into CASSPRENQPQHF.

The rearrangement joins TRBV6-5 to TRBJ2-2; D not certain. V was trimmed by 2 bases and J by 1 base, leaving 5 bases between them. Germline CDR1 MNHEY, CDR2 SVGAGI. CDR3 size: 14 residues. CDR3 region: CASSYQENTGELFF. DNA of the CDR3: TGTGCCAGCAGTTACCAGGAGAACACCGGGGAGCTGTTTTTT.

The chain has TRBV12-3 or TRBV12-4 and TRBJ2-5, with TRBD2 matching over 14 bases. J lost 5 bases, V lost 10 bases, and 3 bases had no gene match. The CDR3 is 13 amino acids. The CDR3 coding sequence is TGTGCCACGGGACTAGCGGGAGATGAGACCCAGTACTTC. Translating gives CATGLAGDETQYF.

The chain carries TRBV30 and TRBJ2-7; perhaps TRBD2 as D (6 bases). Trimming left V 2 bases short and J 0 bases short, with 14 bases between. CDR1 is GTSNPN, CDR2 SVGIG, per germline (reference sequence). The CDR3 consists of 15 residues. The CDR3 loop is CAWSPPGAVSYEQYF. As DNA, the CDR3 is TGTGCCTGGAGTCCCCCGGGAGCGGTCTCCTACGAGCAGTACTTC. The full variable domain, completed using reference TRBV30 and TRBJ2-7, is SQTIHQWPATLVQPVGSPLSLECTVEGTSNPNLYWYRQAAGRGLQLLFYSVGIGQISSEVPQNLSASRPQDRQFILSSKKLLLSDSGFYLCAWSPPGAVSYEQYFGPGTRLTVT.

This clonotype was seen many times. The CDR3 DNA sequence: TGCAGTGCAGCGCAGGGGGTCTACAATGAGCAGTTCTTC. Translated: CSAAQGVYNEQFF. The chain combines TRBV20-1 with TRBJ2-1; 7 bases line up with TRBD1. V dropped 6 bases and J dropped 3; count of bases not matched to a gene: 5. CDR3 length: 13 amino acids. Germline V lookup: CDR1 DFQATT, CDR2 SNEGSKA (reference sequence).

This rearrangement joins TRBV7-2 to TRBJ2-2; the D is unclear. The germline CDR1 and CDR2 sequences are SGHTA and FQGNSA. The V end lost 3 bases, the J end lost 2 bases, and 10 bases lay between the germline ends. CDR3 size: 15 residues. CDR3: CASSFAATNTGELFF. DNA of the CDR3: TGTGCCAGCAGCTTTGCAGCGACAAACACCGGGGAGCTGTTTTTT.

In its sample, this clonotype was seen a few times. This chain links TRBV30 with TRBJ2-1, with D hard to call. Germline loops: CDR1 GTSNPN, CDR2 SVGIG (reference sequence). The germline V and J ends were trimmed by 4 bases and 0 bases, with 7 bases remaining between them. The length of the CDR3 is 13 residues. The CDR3 nucleotides read TGTGCCTGGACAAAGAGCTCCTACAATGAGCAGTTCTTC. Its protein product is CAWTKSSYNEQFF.

The rearrangement links TRBV29-1 to TRBJ2-7, with 7 bases matching TRBD2. The germline gives CDR1 SQVTM, CDR2 ANQGSEA. CDR3 length: 14 residues. Trimming at V came to 5 bases and at J to 1 base, leaving 8 bases not matched to a gene. CDR3 protein: CSVLDSGSSYEQYF. The CDR3 DNA follows: TGCAGCGTTTTGGATAGCGGGTCTTCCTACGAGCAGTACTTC.

This clonotype came up a few times. J is TRBJ2-7 and V is TRBV7-2; possible D gene TRBD1, 5 bases. Trimming shortened V by 1 base and J by 4 bases, and 11 bases separated the two germline ends. The CDR3 spans 14 residues. From germline, CDR1 is SGHTA and CDR2 FQGNSA. The CDR3 DNA reads as TGTGCCAGCAGCTTAGGAGCCAGGGATTACGAGCAGTACTTC. Its translation is CASSLGARDYEQYF.

The J gene is TRBJ2-1, the V gene TRBV24-1, with D perhaps matching TRBD2 (6 bases). CDR3 length: 16 residues. Germline CDR1 reads KGHDR; CDR2 reads SFDVKD. With 5 bases removed from V and 4 bases from J, the gap between germline ends came to 17 bases. CDR3 nucleotides: TGTGCCACCAGTGGATTCTCGGCGGGAAGGTACAATGAGCAGTTCTTC. It encodes CATSGFSAGRYNEQFF.

A few counts support this clonotype. This sequence joins TRBV20-1 and TRBJ2-3; 13 nucleotides agree with TRBD2. The length of the CDR3 is 16 residues. The V and J ends lost 3 bases and 3 bases, in that order; junction bases with no gene match: 6. Germline assignment: CDR1 DFQATT and CDR2 SNEGSKA (reference sequence). CDR3 nucleotides: TGCAGTGCTAGGCCGACTAGCGGGAGGAGAACAGATACGCAGTATTTT. Translated, it gives CSARPTSGRRTDTQYF.

The V call is TRBV12-3 or TRBV12-4, the J call TRBJ1-6; D is ambiguous. Trimming stripped 3 bases from V and 5 bases from J, with 8 bases between. The CDR3 extends over 14 amino acids. CDR3 bases: TGTGCCAGCAGTTTGCATGGCCATAATTCACCCCTCCACTTT. Encoded protein: CASSLHGHNSPLHF.